Listed here are 20 T cell receptor beta chains from one sample, sequenced in a study of T cells in Graves' hyperthyroidism and ophthalmopathy. Template material for amplifying TCR beta CDR3 regions consisted of RNA transcripts. The TCR CDR3 was amplified in a first-round RT-PCR using the HTBI primer set. A single record per CDR3 protein comes from TCRdb applying MiXCR to the multiplex PCR reads. The sample includes about 640,000 distinct CDR3 sequences, roughly 20% of them seen just once. Sequencing was carried out using blood. Every receptor here comes from a man aged 25-45 years with Graves' ophthalmopathy.

As for this clonotype: A much larger clone lies one base from this, so it may be a read error. The chain joins TRBV5-1 to TRBJ2-3; no clear D gene. The J call could be wrong; TRBJ1-5 is a better fit for the DNA end. The CDR3 covers 15 residues. CDR1 SGHRS and CDR2 YFSETQ come from the germline V gene. The CDR3 DNA reads as TGCGCCAGCAGCTCCGATGGGGTTAGCACAGATACGCAGCATTTT. As protein: CASSSDGVSTDTQHF.

This clonotype has a count of ten or more. The chain recombines TRBV28 with TRBJ2-1, with 14 bases aligning to TRBD2. The length of the CDR3 is 19 residues. Germline-derived CDR1 and CDR2 are MDHEN and SYDVKM. The V gene end was trimmed by 6 bases and the J gene end by 0 bases; junction bases not matched to a gene: 10. The CDR3, as DNA: TGTGCCAGCAGCCCGGGACTAGCGGGGGCGGGCCCCTCCTACAATGAGCAGTTCTTC. Translation gives CASSPGLAGAGPSYNEQFF.

A few counts support this clonotype. The chain links TRBV9 to TRBJ2-7, with D perhaps TRBD1 (6 bases). CDR3 length equals 14 residues. V lost 4 bases and J lost 0, with 11 bases in between. Per germline, CDR1 SGDLS and CDR2 YYNGEE. CDR3 nucleotides: TGTGCCAGCAGCATCGGACAGTACTCCTACGAGCAGTACTTC. Amino acid sequence: CASSIGQYSYEQYF. The variable domain in full, completed from reference TRBV9 and TRBJ2-7, reads DSGVTQTPKHLITATGQRVTLRCSPRSGDLSVYWYQQSLDQGLQFLIQYYNGEERAKGNILERFSAQQFPDLHSELNLSSLELGDSALYFCASSIGQYSYEQYFGPGTRLTVT.

This clonotype was recorded at least ten times. CDR3 sequence reads: CASSQGRFIGYTF. The CDR3 DNA follows: TGTGCCAGCAGCCAAGGGAGGTTTATTGGCTACACCTTC. The chain employs TRBV3-1 and TRBJ1-2; D remains unclear. The CDR3 covers 13 residues. Trimming pared 1 base from V and 7 bases from J, leaving 10 bases between. The germline gives CDR1 LGHDT, CDR2 YNNKEL (reference sequence).

This clonotype was detected many times. This sequence joins TRBV30 and TRBJ2-1, with 10 bases fitting TRBD2. Per germline, CDR1 GTSNPN and CDR2 SVGIG (reference sequence). The CDR3 sequence is 14 residues long. Losses at the gene ends were 2 bases for V and 9 bases for J; bases not matched to a gene: 7. CDR3 bases: TGTGCCTGGAGTAGCGGGAGGGCCTATGTTGAGCAGTTCTTC. Its translation is CAWSSGRAYVEQFF.

The J gene is TRBJ2-2, the V gene TRBV6-1; no firm D call. Germline-derived CDR1 and CDR2 are MNHNS and SASEGT. This CDR3 is built from 15 residues. The germline V and J ends were trimmed by 6 bases and 1 base, with 12 bases remaining between them. The CDR3 loop is CASSLSRRNTGELFF. CDR3 bases: TGTGCCAGCAGCCTCAGTAGACGGAACACCGGGGAGCTGTTTTTT.

CDR3 bases: TGTGCCAGTCGGTTTCCAGGGAGCTCCTACAATGAGCAGTTCTTC. Amino acid sequence: CASRFPGSSYNEQFF. V usage is TRBV19 and J usage is TRBJ2-1; either TRBD1 or TRBD2 may supply D (5 bases each). Germline-derived CDR1 and CDR2 are LNHDA and SQIVND (reference sequence). V gave up 8 bases and J gave up 0 bases, with 14 bases separating them. This CDR3 is built from 15 residues. The whole variable domain, filled in from reference TRBV19 and TRBJ2-1, reads DGGITQSPKYLFRKEGQNVTLSCEQNLNHDAMYWYRQDPGQGLRLIYYSQIVNDFQKGDIAEGYSVSREKKESFPLTVTSAQKNPTAFYLCASRFPGSSYNEQFFGPGTRLTVL.

This clonotype was seen repeatedly, ten times or more. V and J are TRBV28 and TRBJ2-3, with 9 bases identical to TRBD2. The germline gives CDR1 MDHEN, CDR2 SYDVKM. The CDR3 contains 19 residues. V was pared by 6 bases and J by 4 bases, with 20 bases of the junction left unmatched. Here the CDR3 reads CASSRPPGGSGSRSDTQYF. DNA for the CDR3: TGTGCCAGCAGCCGTCCTCCGGGAGGTAGCGGGAGTCGGTCAGATACGCAGTATTTT.

In its sample, this clonotype was seen a few times. The chain links TRBV3-1 to TRBJ2-4; tentative D call: TRBD1 (5 bases). CDR3 length: 17 residues. Trimming pared 0 bases from V and 6 bases from J, leaving 18 bases between. Germline-derived CDR1 and CDR2 are LGHDT and YNNKEL (reference sequence). The CDR3 spells CASSQDPDPPRANIQYF. Here the CDR3 DNA reads TGTGCCAGCAGCCAAGATCCTGACCCCCCCAGGGCAAACATTCAGTACTTC.

This clonotype was counted a few times. V usage is TRBV20-1 and J usage is TRBJ2-1; TRBD2 might be the D (6 bases). Trimming took 6 bases from V and 3 from J, leaving 18 bases between them. The CDR3 loop spans 15 amino acids. The V gene's germline CDR1 is DFQATT and CDR2 SNEGSKA (reference sequence). The CDR3 nucleotides read TGCAGTGCCCCGGCCGGGACTTTCGACTACAATGAGCAGTTCTTC. Its translation: CSAPAGTFDYNEQFF.

This clonotype was found many times. V usage is TRBV30 and J usage is TRBJ1-3; D remains unclear. This CDR3 comprises 11 residues. Germline V CDR1 and CDR2: GTSNPN, SVGIG (reference sequence). Trimming cost V 1 base and J 8 bases, with 6 bases left between them. The CDR3 loop reads CAWSERYTIYF. The CDR3 bases are TGTGCCTGGAGTGAAAGATACACCATATATTTT.

A few counts support this clonotype. The CDR3 region is CASSPRAFANTEAFF. The CDR3 DNA reads as TGTGCCAGCAGCCCTCGGGCATTCGCGAACACTGAAGCTTTCTTT. The V call is TRBV6-1, the J call TRBJ1-1; D uncertain. The CDR3 is made up of 15 amino acids. Germline V gene data show CDR1 as MNHNS and CDR2 as SASEGT. V dropped 6 bases and J dropped 1 base, with 15 bases sitting between them.

Notes on this clonotype: The junction and the germline gene differ at one end; a read error may be behind it. This CDR3 reads CASSELDRPYEQHF. As DNA, the CDR3 is TGTGCCAGCAGTGAATTGGACAGGCCCTACGAGCAGCACTTC. The genes are TRBV6-1 and TRBJ2-7; 7 nucleotides align to TRBD1. The CDR3 contains 14 residues. Germline-derived CDR1 and CDR2 are MNHNS and SASEGT.

This clonotype was picked up many times. V gene TRBV11-3 combines with J gene TRBJ2-5; D is perhaps TRBD2 (6 bases). V shed 1 base and J shed 2 bases, with 8 bases lying between them. The CDR3 loop spans 14 amino acids. The V gene's germline CDR1 is SGHNT and CDR2 YENEEA. The CDR3 loop is CASSLAGVQETQYF. CDR3 nucleotide sequence: TGTGCCAGCAGCTTAGCGGGAGTGCAAGAGACCCAGTACTTC.

There are many counts of this clonotype. V and J are TRBV7-2 and TRBJ2-5; 8 bases fit TRBD2. The CDR3 covers 16 residues. Germline V CDR1 and CDR2: SGHTA, FQGNSA. V lost 6 bases and J lost 4; bases outside the gene matches: 13. This CDR3 is CASSPNGRVLLETQYF. CDR3 DNA: TGTGCCAGCAGTCCAAACGGGAGGGTTCTTTTAGAGACCCAGTACTTC.

This clonotype has just a few counts. This rearrangement joins TRBV7-9 to TRBJ2-3; D unclear. Germline V gene data show CDR1 as SEHNR and CDR2 as FQNEAQ (reference sequence). The CDR3 sequence is 10 residues long. The ends were cut back, 11 bases at V and 4 bases at J, with 7 bases in the middle. DNA of the CDR3: TGTGCCCTCGGGCCAGATACGCAGTATTTT. Its protein product is CALGPDTQYF. Variable domain in full (rest from reference TRBV7-9 and TRBJ2-3): DTGVSQNPRHKITKRGQNVTFRCDPISEHNRLYWYRQTLGQGPEFLTYFQNEAQLEKSRLLSDRFSAERPKGSFSTLEIQRTEQGDSAMYLCALGPDTQYFGPGTRLTVL.

Ten or more counts support this clonotype. The chain links TRBV11-1 to TRBJ1-1; a weak D match, TRBD1 (6 bases). V was trimmed by 2 bases and J by 1 base, leaving 8 bases between them. This CDR3 spans 14 amino acids. Germline loops: CDR1 SGHAT, CDR2 FQDESV (reference sequence). Here the CDR3 reads CASSLTGTNTEAFF. The CDR3 nucleotides read TGTGCCAGCAGCTTAACAGGGACGAACACTGAAGCTTTCTTT.

V and J are TRBV29-1 and TRBJ1-2; D gene uncertain. The V end was cut by 6 bases, the J end by 6 bases, with 11 bases between. The CDR3 totals 11 residues. Germline V gives CDR1 SQVTM, CDR2 ANQGSEA. The CDR3 DNA reads TGCAGCGTGGGCCCTCTTAATGGCTACACCTTC. The encoded protein is CSVGPLNGYTF. The variable domain in full, with the rest retrieved from reference TRBV29-1 and TRBJ1-2, is SAVISQKPSRDICQRGTSLTIQCQVDSQVTMMFWYRQQPGQSLTLIATANQGSEATYESGFVIDKFPISRPNLTFSTLTVSNMSPEDSSIYLCSVGPLNGYTFGSGTRLTVV.

The genes are TRBV7-2 and TRBJ2-7; D tentatively fits TRBD1 or TRBD2 (5 bases each). Trimming shortened V by 0 bases and J by 3 bases, and 12 bases separated the two germline ends. This CDR3 comprises 15 residues. Germline CDR1 is SGHTA and CDR2 is FQGNSA. The CDR3 reads CASSLAAGTYYEQYF. The CDR3 nucleotides read TGTGCCAGCAGCTTAGCGGCCGGGACGTACTACGAGCAGTACTTC.

In the case of this clonotype: A read error may produce the germline difference seen at one junction end. This chain links TRBV5-5 with TRBJ2-3; TRBD2 might be the D (6 bases). In germline, CDR1 is SGHKS, CDR2 YYEKEE (reference sequence). The length of the CDR3 is 15 residues. The CDR3 DNA sequence: TGCGCCAGCAGCCAAGATAAGGGACTTCCAGATACGCAGTATTTT. Amino acid sequence: CASSQDKGLPDTQYF.